This TCR beta chain derives from a study of blood T cell repertoires in COVID-19 (dated by TCRdb to 2019 to 2021). Study-wide context: Samples from collaborators originated in the United States, Italy and Spain and spanned both the acute and convalescent phases of COVID-19. Nearly every sample came with metadata listing a de-identified subject ID, COVID-19 status, age in years and sex. The repertoires were released in a freely available public database intended as a resource for research on the immune response to SARS-CoV-2. The prospective study material was composed of cDNA or gDNA derived from T cells, B-cell-depleted T cells, or PBMCs. Where available, HLA class I and class II types were taken from metadata supplied by the sample provider and were not determined by assay-based typing. Subjects who had been exposed to COVID-19, were actively infected with it, or had recovered from it provided the deeply sampled blood TCRbeta repertoires that made up the dataset. The samples were drawn from two sources: the first 160 participants of the ongoing ImmuneRACE study, and 1,200 or so subjects contributed by 6 global collaborators. Study-level results and caveats: The quantity of clinical and demographic metadata differed by source and by participant and was supplied without curation.

TCRbeta CDR3 regions were amplified from genomic DNA using the immunoSEQ Assay, a bias-controlled multiplex PCR. In the original analysis: Nucleated cell counts per sample were estimated from amplification of reference gene primers within the assay. To quantify the absolute abundance of each unique TCRbeta CDR3 rearrangement, sequence reads were collapsed and filtered. Productive Simpson clonality was computed per sample as the square root of Simpson's diversity index over productive rearrangements. As stored in TCRdb, this immuneACCESS dataset retains in-frame rearrangements with V and J assigned. A fraction of the clones does not appear; measured against another copy, unresolved V genes explain less than half of the discrepancy, and the remainder lacks a known reason. That table is the source of V, J and clone size, and D and trimming were worked out from the DNA. This sample is represented by 230,000 or so clones; 84% of them were singletons. The ten top clones hold roughly 3.6% of the sample.

As concerns this clone: Its binding antigen is unknown. The sample holds no much larger clone one base away, and base qualities are not on file.

Participants in the prospective study were aged roughly 18 to 100 years, lived in 20 to 30 United States geographic areas, and enrolled through a virtual design. In the prospective study, participants were assigned to cohorts based on the clinical history participants reported in a screening survey and a study questionnaire. Recovered participants in ImmuneRACE Cohort 3 were defined by two consecutive negative NP/OP PCR tests, clearance by a healthcare professional, or resolution of symptoms. Each participant in the prospective study had whole blood, serum and a nasopharyngeal or oropharyngeal swab collected by mobile phlebotomists. Over an approximately 2-month period, participants in the prospective study had the option of providing additional blood draws and questionnaires. Before DNA extraction, prospective study blood samples were shipped either frozen or at room temperature. The clonotype was recovered from a man aged 50 to 59 who had recovered from COVID-19. The specimen sequenced was PBMCs or T cells enriched from blood (not recorded which).

The CDR3 here reads CASSLNTEAFF. The DNA sequence follows: TGTGCCAGCAGCCTCAACACTGAAGCTTTCTTT. The rearrangement joined TRBV7-9 to TRBJ1-1; too little of a D gene remains to name it. CDR1 and CDR2, looked up from the germline V gene (reference sequence), are SEHNR and FQNEAQ. The CDR3 measures 11 amino acids from cysteine to phenylalanine. Only the CDR3 part of the read is kept: 33 bases, read in frame from the first base. V gives up 5 bases and J gives up 2 bases, and the segment between their germline ends measures 3 bases.